The entry below describes one TCR beta chain. These data originate in a study of shared clonotypes between healthy human individuals. Study processing details: ImmunoSEQ only sent back junction sequences with no quality scores, so filtering was done differently. Using immunoSEQ multiplex PCR, the repertoire was profiled, and TCRdb retains in-frame clones only, with some absent. For V, J and clone size, that table is used; D and trimming come from the DNA. The sample includes about 2 million clones, about 95% seen only once; the top ten take about 1.1%. Trimming removed 4 bases from V and 10 bases from J, with 14 bases in between. The germline CDR1 and CDR2 sequences are PRHDT and FYEKMQ (reference sequence). The CDR3 has 13 residues. CD45RO negativity and positive selection for CCR7 defined naive CD8 cells, a population that excluded terminally differentiated effector memory CD45RA+ cells.

This chain uses TRBV13 with TRBJ2-1, with D perhaps being TRBD1 or TRBD2 (5 bases each). The sample comprised naive CD8+ T cells sorted from blood. The sequence came from a man between 18 and 29 years old in good health. CDR3 sequence: CASSYLRDREQFF. In DNA, the CDR3 is TGTGCCAGCAGCTATCTCCGGGACCGGGAGCAGTTCTTC.